The 24 T cell receptor beta chains reported below all come from one sample, sequenced in a study of cytomegalovirus exposure and HLA in healthy donors. Use of 60 Vbeta and 13 Jbeta primers characterized the PCR. Assay used: immunoSEQ multiplex PCR; TCRdb lists only in-frame clones, some missing. This sample carries 70,000 to 100,000 clones, 69% of them seen once, and the ten largest clones take roughly 2.8%. Sequenced sample: PBMCs. These receptor sequences come from a man aged 45-60 years in good health and CMV-seronegative.

This clone has only a few counts. This chain connects TRBV4-2 to TRBJ1-2; D perhaps matches TRBD1 (6 bases). CDR1 is LGHNA and CDR2 is YNFKEQ in the germline V gene. This CDR3 contains 16 residues. The germline V and J ends were trimmed by 0 bases and 4 bases, with 15 bases remaining between them. The CDR3 loop reads CASSQDRAGALYGYTF. The CDR3, as DNA: TGTGCCAGCAGCCAAGATCGGGCAGGGGCACTCTATGGCTACACCTTC.

This sequence joins TRBV6-5 and TRBJ2-5; 8 bases map to TRBD2. The CDR3 is 14 residues long. Germline V CDR1 and CDR2: MNHEY, SVGAGI. The V gene end was trimmed by 10 bases and the J gene end by 5 bases; junction bases not matched to a gene: 12. CDR3 residues: CATSNRGGLETQYF. The CDR3 DNA sequence: TGTGCCACCTCAAACCGGGGGGGCTTGGAGACCCAGTACTTC.

This clone was recorded a few times. CDR3 in amino acids: CSVVGISGAKNIQYF. CDR3 in DNA: TGCAGCGTTGTGGGTATTTCAGGGGCCAAAAACATTCAGTACTTC. This chain connects TRBV29-1 to TRBJ2-4, with a tentative D call TRBD1 (5 bases). CDR3 length equals 15 residues. Deletions cut 4 bases from V and 1 base from J, with 14 bases between. The germline V gene encodes CDR1 SQVTM and CDR2 ANQGSEA.

This chain connects TRBV2 to TRBJ1-4; D unclear. CDR1 is SNHLY and CDR2 is FYNNEI in the germline V gene. The CDR3 length is 14 residues. The V gene lost 10 bases and the J gene lost 4 bases, with 16 bases spanning the gap. CDR3 amino acids: CATWTARGNEKLFF. In DNA form, the CDR3 reads TGTGCCACCTGGACCGCCCGGGGTAATGAAAAACTGTTTTTT.

The chain employs TRBV28 and TRBJ1-6; TRBD1 matches at 9 bases. The germline gives CDR1 MDHEN, CDR2 SYDVKM. Trimming took 8 bases from V and 7 from J; bases not matched to a gene: 6. The CDR3 runs 14 residues. The CDR3 region is CASYGTGTNSPLHF. The CDR3 bases are TGTGCCAGCTACGGGACAGGGACGAATTCACCCCTCCACTTT.

The table lists this clone with a few counts. J is TRBJ1-2 and V is TRBV7-8, with 8 positions matching TRBD1. After removal of 0 bases from V and 5 bases from J, the junction contained 8 bases not matched to a gene. This CDR3 is built from 16 residues. Germline V CDR1 and CDR2: SGHVS, FQNEAQ. CDR3 in DNA: TGTGCCAGCAGCTTAGCCGCTACGGGACAGGTTTATGGCTACACCTTC. It specifies CASSLAATGQVYGYTF. Variable domain in full (rest from reference TRBV7-8 and TRBJ1-2): GAGVSQSPRYKVAKRGQDVALRCDPISGHVSLFWYQQALGQGPEFLTYFQNEAQLDKSGLPSDRFFAERPEGSVSTLKIQRTQQEDSAVYLCASSLAATGQVYGYTFGSGTRLTVV.

This clone appeared a few times. V usage is TRBV10-3 and J usage is TRBJ2-3; D perhaps matches TRBD1 (5 bases). This CDR3 is built from 13 residues. The V gene's germline CDR1 is ENHRY and CDR2 SYGVKD. The V end was cut by 6 bases, the J end by 0 bases, with 7 bases between. The CDR3 sequence: CAIRQVSTDTQYF. CDR3 nucleotides: TGTGCCATCAGACAGGTTAGCACAGATACGCAGTATTTT.

This clone is a singleton in its sample. The rearrangement links TRBV7-3 to TRBJ2-3; D might be TRBD2 (5 bases). The CDR3 is 13 amino acids. V was clipped by 3 bases and J by 4 bases, with 8 bases between them. Germline V gives CDR1 SGHTA, CDR2 FQGTGA. In nucleotides, the CDR3 is TGTGCCAGCAGCTTGAGGGTCCCAGATACGCAGTATTTT. Translated: CASSLRVPDTQYF.

V gene TRBV11-3 combines with J gene TRBJ1-1, with D hard to call. Germline V gene sequence: CDR1 SGHNT, CDR2 YENEEA. The CDR3 runs to 17 residues. The V end was cut by 0 bases, the J end by 1 base, with 15 bases between. The CDR3 sequence is CASSLEGWETSNTEAFF. CDR3 bases: TGTGCCAGCAGCTTAGAAGGGTGGGAGACCTCGAACACTGAAGCTTTCTTT. Supplemented by reference TRBV11-3 and TRBJ1-1, the full variable domain reads EAGVVQSPRYKIIEKKQPVAFWCNPISGHNTLYWYLQNLGQGPELLIRYENEEAVDDSQLPKDRFSAERLKGVDSTLKIQPAELGDSAVYLCASSLEGWETSNTEAFFGQGTRLTVV.

A word on this clone: Distinct nucleotide sequences in the sample also encode this CDR3. The V call is TRBV30, the J call TRBJ1-5; D may be TRBD1 (6 bases). V was cut by 0 bases and J by 5 bases, with 8 bases left in between. The CDR3 is 13 residues long. Germline CDR1 and CDR2: GTSNPN and SVGIG (reference sequence). CDR3 coding DNA: TGTGCCTGGAGTGTACAGGGAGATCAGCCCCAGCATTTT. As protein: CAWSVQGDQPQHF.

This clone was observed a handful of times. The chain recombines TRBV25-1 with TRBJ1-3; perhaps TRBD1 as D (5 bases). Between the trimmed V and J ends, which lost 3 bases and 0 bases, there was a span of 15 bases. The germline V gene encodes CDR1 MGHDK and CDR2 SYGVNS. CDR3 size: 17 residues. CDR3 in amino acids: CASSDSDRPYSGNTIYF. The CDR3 DNA reads as TGTGCCAGCAGTGACTCCGACAGACCCTACTCTGGAAACACCATATATTTT.

This clone was seen a single time. V gene TRBV6-1 combines with J gene TRBJ1-1, with a weak D call TRBD1 (6 bases). CDR1 and CDR2 (germline): MNHNS, SASEGT. The V gene lost 0 bases and the J gene lost 10 bases, with 12 bases spanning the gap. The CDR3 has 13 amino acids. Here the CDR3 reads CASSEASGDIAFF. In nucleotides, the CDR3 is TGTGCCAGCAGTGAAGCGTCAGGGGATATAGCTTTCTTT.

V usage is TRBV5-3 and J usage is TRBJ1-6; D call uncertain. TRBV5-3 is identified as an open reading frame with a role that is uncertain. V lost 3 bases, J lost 2 bases, and 12 bases lay in between. The CDR3 sequence is 16 residues long. The CDR3 DNA reads TGTGCCAGAAGCTCGGGTCGGCCTGCCTATAATTCACCCCTCCACTTT. Protein product: CARSSGRPAYNSPLHF.

This clone was counted between two and nine times. The J gene is TRBJ1-1, the V gene TRBV4-3; TRBD1 might be the D (5 bases). V lost 0 bases to trimming and J lost 3 bases, with 14 bases between them. The CDR3 runs 16 residues. Germline V gives CDR1 LGHNA, CDR2 YSLEER. The CDR3 sequence is CASSQDRFGGDTEAFF. The CDR3 bases are TGCGCCAGCAGCCAAGATCGTTTTGGGGGGGACACTGAAGCTTTCTTT.

The chain couples TRBV5-1 to TRBJ1-1; no definite D call. Trimming stripped 0 bases from V and 3 bases from J, with 9 bases between. Germline CDR1 is SGHRS and CDR2 is YFSETQ. This CDR3 comprises 14 residues. CDR3 region: CASSLEQAYTEAFF. The DNA of the CDR3 is TGCGCCAGCAGCTTGGAGCAGGCCTACACTGAAGCTTTCTTT.

J is TRBJ2-7 and V is TRBV2; tentative D call: TRBD1 (6 bases). CDR3 length: 14 residues. CDR1 and CDR2 from the germline V gene are SNHLY and FYNNEI. Trimming removed 6 bases at V and 0 bases at J, with 12 bases between. CDR3 in DNA: TGTGCCAGCAGGTCCACAGGGACCTCCTACGAGCAGTACGTC. It specifies CASRSTGTSYEQYV.

The chain uses TRBV7-9 and TRBJ2-7; D is unresolved. There are 13 residues in the CDR3. Germline V gene lookup returns CDR1 SEHNR and CDR2 FQNEAQ (reference sequence). V shed 3 bases and J shed 10 bases, with 16 bases lying between them. CDR3 in amino acids: CASSFIGRSLQYV. The CDR3 region has the DNA TGTGCCAGCAGCTTTATCGGCAGGTCTCTCCAGTACGTC.

J is TRBJ1-1 and V is TRBV6-5; perhaps TRBD1 as D (6 bases). The CDR3 covers 15 residues. Looked up from germline, CDR1 is MNHEY and CDR2 is SVGAGI. Trimming left V 4 bases short and J 0 bases short, with 12 bases between. The chain's CDR3 is CASSLNREMNTEAFF. The CDR3 nucleotides are TGTGCCAGCAGTTTAAACAGGGAGATGAACACTGAAGCTTTCTTT.

CDR3 loop: CASSQNRGEQETQYF. The CDR3 bases are TGCGCCAGCAGCCAAAACAGGGGTGAACAAGAGACCCAGTACTTC. The chain couples TRBV4-1 to TRBJ2-5, with 7 bases fitting TRBD1. V trimming: 2 bases; J trimming: 2 bases; junction bases outside the gene matches: 5. CDR3 length: 15 residues. CDR1 MGHRA and CDR2 YSYEKL come from the germline V gene.

The rearrangement joins TRBV5-4 to TRBJ1-1; D call uncertain. The V gene lost 0 bases and the J gene lost 1 base, with 13 bases spanning the gap. The CDR3 length is 16 residues. Germline V gene data show CDR1 as SGHNT and CDR2 as YYREEE (reference sequence). The CDR3 coding sequence is TGTGCCAGCAGCTTGGGAGGGCTGAAGGGGAACACTGAAGCTTTCTTT. Protein sequence: CASSLGGLKGNTEAFF.

This clone was seen a handful of times. The chain links TRBV5-1 to TRBJ2-5; 11 nucleotides match TRBD2. CDR1 SGHRS and CDR2 YFSETQ come from the germline V gene. This CDR3 is 16 amino acids long. V shed 2 bases and J 7 bases; nucleotides not matched to a gene: 10. DNA for the CDR3: TGCGCCAGCAGCTTAGCTAGCGGGGGGCCTGTGGGGACCCAGTACTTC. Amino acids: CASSLASGGPVGTQYF.

This sequence joins TRBV25-1 and TRBJ1-3; TRBD1 matches 8 bases. Germline assignment: CDR1 MGHDK and CDR2 SYGVNS. CDR3 length: 15 amino acids. V gave up 5 bases and J gave up 2 bases; unmatched junction bases: 5. CDR3 DNA sequence: TGTGCCAGCAGTTCCCCAGGGGGCACTGGAAACACCATATATTTT. Translated: CASSSPGGTGNTIYF.

The chain carries TRBV7-2 and TRBJ2-3, with TRBD2 identical over 10 bases. The CDR3 consists of 14 residues. Germline V lookup: CDR1 SGHTA, CDR2 FQGNSA. Trimming cost V 5 bases and J 4 bases; bases outside gene matches: 3. The CDR3 protein is CASSPLAGADTQYF. In DNA form, the CDR3 reads TGTGCCAGCAGCCCGCTAGCGGGAGCAGATACGCAGTATTTT.

V and J are TRBV23-1 and TRBJ2-7; D possibly corresponds to TRBD2 (5 bases). TRBV23-1 falls under the ORF class, with uncertain function. This CDR3 contains 15 residues. The V gene lost 0 bases and the J gene lost 3 bases, with 12 bases spanning the gap. CDR3 protein: CASSQSEAGVYEQYV. The CDR3 nucleotides read TGCGCCAGCAGTCAATCGGAGGCCGGGGTCTACGAGCAGTACGTC.